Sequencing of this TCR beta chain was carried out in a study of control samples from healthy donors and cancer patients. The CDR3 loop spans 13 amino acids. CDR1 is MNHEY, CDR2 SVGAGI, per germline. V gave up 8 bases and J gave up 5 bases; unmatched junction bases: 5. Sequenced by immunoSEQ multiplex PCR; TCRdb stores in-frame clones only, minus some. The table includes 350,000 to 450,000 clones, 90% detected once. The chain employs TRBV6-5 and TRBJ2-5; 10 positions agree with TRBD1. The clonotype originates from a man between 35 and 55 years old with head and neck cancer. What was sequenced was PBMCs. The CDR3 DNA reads TGTGCCAGCGACAGGGGGCCCATGGAGACCCAGTACTTC. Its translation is CASDRGPMETQYF.